This T cell receptor beta chain was found in a study of blood T cell repertoires in COVID-19 (TCRdb year 2020). Concerning the study at large: Samples from collaborators originated in the United States, Italy and Spain and spanned both the acute and convalescent phases of COVID-19. A freely available public database, intended as a resource for researchers studying the immune response to SARS-CoV-2, is where the repertoires were released. Where HLA class I and class II types were available, the types were taken from metadata supplied by the sample provider, not from assay-based typing. Samples came from the ongoing ImmuneRACE study (first 160 participants) plus 1,254 subjects from 6 global collaborators. The dataset comprised deeply sampled blood TCRbeta repertoires from subjects exposed to, actively infected with, or recovered from COVID-19. Sample metadata almost always included a de-identified subject ID, COVID-19 status, age in years and sex. The material from the prospective study consisted of cDNA or gDNA derived from T cells, B-cell-depleted T cells, or PBMCs.

Details on this clone: It lacks a known antigen. Nothing much larger sits one base from this clone, and base qualities are not available.

Measured from the cysteine to the phenylalanine, the CDR3 is 18 residues long. Kept here is only the CDR3 DNA, which spans 54 bases and is read in frame from base 1. The germline V gene yields SGHRS for CDR1 and YFSETQ for CDR2. The junction shows trimming of 4 bases on V and 2 bases on J, and the gene matches do not reach 12 bases of it. TCRbeta CDR3 regions were amplified from genomic DNA using the immunoSEQ Assay, a bias-controlled multiplex PCR. In the original analysis: The number of nucleated cells in each sample was estimated by amplification of reference gene primers within the assay. To quantify the absolute abundance of each unique TCRbeta CDR3 rearrangement, sequence reads were collapsed and filtered. For each sample, productive Simpson clonality was calculated as the square root of Simpson's diversity index over productive rearrangements. The table comes from immuneACCESS by way of TCRdb, which keeps in-frame sequences with V and J called. Part of the clones is missing from these tables; in studies checked, under half for an unresolved V gene and the rest for unknown reasons. That table furnishes V, J and clone size, whereas the DNA furnished D and trimming. The sample table shows 90,000 to 140,000 clones, and 82% are seen once. 15% of the sample rests with the top ten.

Broad study findings and their caveats: The quantity of clinical and demographic metadata differed by source and by participant and was supplied without curation.

Collaborating institutions collected whole blood in K2EDTA tubes following their own protocols. For TCRbeta analysis, collaborators shipped samples as frozen whole blood, isolated PBMCs, or DNA extracted from either of those sample types. The sequence came from a woman older than 75 with acute or convalescent COVID-19. The sequence links TRBV5-1 to TRBJ2-6, and 7 junctional nucleotides match TRBD1. Material for sequencing was peripheral blood. The CDR3 protein sequence reads: CASSVRQGILPGANVLTF. In nucleotides, the sequence is TGCGCCAGCAGCGTCAGACAGGGTATCCTTCCTGGGGCCAACGTCCTGACTTTC.